The 11 T cell receptor beta chains below come from one sample, sequenced in a study of cytomegalovirus exposure and HLA in healthy donors. 60 Vbeta and 13 Jbeta primers were used in PCR. Measured with immunoSEQ multiplex PCR; TCRdb has only the in-frame clones, and not every one. The repertoire has about 110,000 clones, more than 65% of them found once; the top ten carry approximately 0.8%. Source material: PBMCs. These receptors were collected from a boy younger than 18 in good health and CMV-seronegative.

The V and J genes are TRBV6-6 and TRBJ1-2; TRBD1 might be the D (5 bases). The germline V gene encodes CDR1 MNHNY and CDR2 SVGAGI (reference sequence). This CDR3 spans 14 amino acids. The V end was cut by 8 bases, the J end by 4 bases, with 17 bases between. CDR3 sequence: CASVSRVRGYGYTF. CDR3 DNA sequence: TGTGCCAGCGTAAGCAGGGTCCGTGGCTATGGCTACACCTTC.

The CDR3 DNA follows: TGTGCGCTTCAATCGGGGGGTCCTGGAAACACCATATATTTT. The encoded protein is CALQSGGPGNTIYF. The rearrangement uses TRBV10-3 and TRBJ1-3; D possibly corresponds to TRBD1 (5 bases). The CDR3 consists of 14 residues. CDR1 and CDR2 (germline): ENHRY, SYGVKD.

This chain connects TRBV4-1 to TRBJ1-6; 8 positions match TRBD1. The CDR3 contains 17 residues. The V and J ends lost 3 bases and 5 bases, in that order; junction bases with no gene match: 9. From germline, CDR1 is MGHRA and CDR2 YSYEKL. The CDR3 DNA sequence: TGCGCCAGCAGCCAGGACAGGGCCGAATATAATAATTCACCCCTCCACTTT. Amino acids: CASSQDRAEYNNSPLHF.

This clone was found once. This chain uses TRBV27 with TRBJ2-1, with 7 bases matching TRBD1. Germline V gene sequence: CDR1 MNHEY, CDR2 SMNVEV (reference sequence). The CDR3 loop spans 16 amino acids. Trimming removed 4 bases from V and 2 bases from J; junction bases left unmatched: 8. The CDR3 region has the DNA TGTGCCAGCAGTTCGAGACAGGGAAACACCTACAATGAGCAGTTCTTC. The encoded protein is CASSSRQGNTYNEQFF.

A few counts support this clone. CDR3 in amino acids: CASSEVLWGVMQGYTF. The CDR3, as DNA: TGTGCCAGCAGTGAAGTCCTTTGGGGGGTTATGCAGGGCTACACCTTC. The rearrangement joins TRBV6-1 to TRBJ1-2, with D possibly TRBD1 on 5 matching bases. This CDR3 is 16 amino acids long. Germline CDR1 MNHNS, CDR2 SASEGT. V shed 1 base and J shed 8 bases, with 20 bases lying between them.

This clone was counted a few times. The chain carries TRBV19 and TRBJ2-7; the match to TRBD2 covers 8 bases. From germline, CDR1 is LNHDA and CDR2 SQIVND (reference sequence). This CDR3 is 16 amino acids long. Unmatched junction bases numbered 13, after V lost 6 bases and J lost 3 bases. CDR3 nucleotides: TGTGCCAGTAGCCCAGGAGGGTTAGCGGGATTCTACGAGCAGTACTTC. As protein: CASSPGGLAGFYEQYF.

The chain combines TRBV15 with TRBJ2-1; 9 nucleotides match TRBD2. This CDR3 comprises 16 residues. Germline V gives CDR1 LNHNV, CDR2 YYDKDF (reference sequence). The V gene end was trimmed by 1 base and the J gene end by 4 bases; junction bases not matched to a gene: 5. The CDR3 DNA follows: TGTGCCACCAGCAGAGGGCTAGCGGGGAATTACAATGAGCAGTTCTTC. Its protein product is CATSRGLAGNYNEQFF.

The chain recombines TRBV9 with TRBJ1-2; no definite D call. The CDR3 contains 11 residues. V was pared by 3 bases and J by 12 bases, with 12 bases between. CDR1 and CDR2 from the germline V gene are SGDLS and YYNGEE. The CDR3 sequence is CASSEAAINTF. The DNA of the CDR3 is TGTGCCAGCAGCGAGGCGGCAATTAACACCTTC.

The V and J genes are TRBV6-5 and TRBJ2-7; 7 nucleotides match TRBD2. CDR1 MNHEY and CDR2 SVGAGI come from the germline V gene. This CDR3 has 16 residues. The junction had 13 bases not matched to a gene; V was cut back by 1 base and J by 7 bases. CDR3 nucleotide sequence: TGTGCCAGCAGTTACTTCCTGGGCAGCTCAGCGGGGGAGCAGTACTTC. It codes for CASSYFLGSSAGEQYF.

This clone came up a few times. The rearrangement joins TRBV12-5 to TRBJ1-1; maybe TRBD1 (5 bases). V was pared by 5 bases and J by 5 bases, with 9 bases between. Germline CDR1 and CDR2: LGHNT and FRNRAP. This CDR3 comprises 12 residues. The CDR3 DNA reads TGTGCTAGTGGTGGTCGGACAACTGAAGCTTTCTTT. Residues: CASGGRTTEAFF.

The gene calls are TRBV7-6 and TRBJ2-1; 14 bases align to TRBD2. The CDR3 spans 16 residues. Germline CDR1 SGHVS, CDR2 FNYEAQ. Trimming cost V 5 bases and J 8 bases; bases outside gene matches: 8. In nucleotides, the CDR3 is TGTGCCAGCAGCGTAGGACTAGCGGGAGGAAGGTATGAGCAGTTCTTC. Its protein product is CASSVGLAGGRYEQFF.